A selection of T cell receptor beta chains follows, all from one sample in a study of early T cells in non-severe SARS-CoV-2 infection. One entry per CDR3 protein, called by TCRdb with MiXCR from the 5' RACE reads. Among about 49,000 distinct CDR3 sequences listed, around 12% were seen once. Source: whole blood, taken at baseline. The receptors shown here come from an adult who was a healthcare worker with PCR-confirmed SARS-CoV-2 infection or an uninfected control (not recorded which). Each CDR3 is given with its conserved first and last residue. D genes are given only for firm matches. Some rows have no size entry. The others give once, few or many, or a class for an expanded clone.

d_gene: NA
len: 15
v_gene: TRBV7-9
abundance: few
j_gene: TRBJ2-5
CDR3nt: TGTGCCAGCAGCTCCCTAGGGGGGGACCAAGAGACCCAGTACTTC
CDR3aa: CASSSLGGDQETQYF

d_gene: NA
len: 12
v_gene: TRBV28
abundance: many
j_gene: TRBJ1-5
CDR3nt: TGTGCCAGCAGTTTTGGGAGTCAGCCCCAGCATTTT
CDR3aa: CASSFGSQPQHF

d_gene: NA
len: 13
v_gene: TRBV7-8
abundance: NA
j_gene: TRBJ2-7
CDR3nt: TGTGCCAGCAGCTTAGATGGAGGGGTCGAGCAGTACTTC
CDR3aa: CASSLDGGVEQYF

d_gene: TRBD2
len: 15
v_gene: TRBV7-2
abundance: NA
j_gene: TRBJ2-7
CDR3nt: TGTGCCAGCAGCTTTCAAGCGGGAGCAGTATACGAGCAGTACTTC
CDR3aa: CASSFQAGAVYEQYF

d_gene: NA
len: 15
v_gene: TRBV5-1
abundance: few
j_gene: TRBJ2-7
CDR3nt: TGCGCCAGCAGCTTGGCCGAACCTCACTCCTACGAGCAGTACTTC
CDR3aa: CASSLAEPHSYEQYF

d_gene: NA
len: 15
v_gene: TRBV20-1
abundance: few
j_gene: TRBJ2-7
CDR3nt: TGCAGTGCTACCAGGACAGGGAGGGGGAACTACGAGCAGTACTTC
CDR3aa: CSATRTGRGNYEQYF

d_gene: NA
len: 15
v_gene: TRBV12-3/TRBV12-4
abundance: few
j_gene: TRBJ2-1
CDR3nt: TGTGCCAGCAGTCGTAACAGGAGAACCTACAATGAGCAGTTCTTC
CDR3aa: CASSRNRRTYNEQFF

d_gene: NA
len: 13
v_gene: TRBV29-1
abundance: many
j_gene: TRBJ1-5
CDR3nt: TGCAGCGTTGGTGGGGCGGACGAACAGCCCCAGCATTTT
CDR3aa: CSVGGADEQPQHF

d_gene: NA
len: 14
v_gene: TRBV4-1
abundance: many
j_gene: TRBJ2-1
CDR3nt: TGCGCCAGCAGCCGGGTAGGTCTCTACAATGAGCAGTTCTTC
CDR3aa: CASSRVGLYNEQFF

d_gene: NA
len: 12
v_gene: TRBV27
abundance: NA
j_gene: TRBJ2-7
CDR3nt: TGTGCCAGCAGTTTCCCCGGAGGGGAGCAGTACTTC
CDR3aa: CASSFPGGEQYF

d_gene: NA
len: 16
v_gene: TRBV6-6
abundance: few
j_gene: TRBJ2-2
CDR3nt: TGTGCCAGCAGTACGGGACACTCCGCGAACACCGGGGAGCTGTTTTTT
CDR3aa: CASSTGHSANTGELFF

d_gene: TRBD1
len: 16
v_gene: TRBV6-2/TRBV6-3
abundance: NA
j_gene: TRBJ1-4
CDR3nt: TGTGCCAGCAGAAGAACCGGACAGGGGGGAAATGAAAAACTGTTTTTT
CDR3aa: CASRRTGQGGNEKLFF

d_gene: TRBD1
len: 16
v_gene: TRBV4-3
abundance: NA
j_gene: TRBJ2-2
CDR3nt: TGCGCCAGCAGCCACCAGCTGACAGGGCCCACCGGGGAGCTGTTTTTT
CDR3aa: CASSHQLTGPTGELFF

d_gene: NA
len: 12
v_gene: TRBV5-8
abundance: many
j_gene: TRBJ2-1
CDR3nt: TGTGCCAGCAGCTTGGTATACTATGAGCAGTTCTTC
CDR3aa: CASSLVYYEQFF

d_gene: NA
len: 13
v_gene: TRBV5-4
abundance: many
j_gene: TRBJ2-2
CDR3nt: TGTGCCAGCAGATCCAAGAACACCGGGGAGCTGTTTTTT
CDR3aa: CASRSKNTGELFF

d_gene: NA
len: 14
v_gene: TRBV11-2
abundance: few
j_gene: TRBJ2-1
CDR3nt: TGTGCCAGCAGCACACGTGTGGGGGGCAACGAGCAGTTCTTC
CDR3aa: CASSTRVGGNEQFF

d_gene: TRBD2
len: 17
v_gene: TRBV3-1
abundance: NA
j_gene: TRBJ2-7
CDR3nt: TGTGCCAGCAGCCATTCTTTAGCGGGAGGGTTCTCCTACGAGCAGTACTTC
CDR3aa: CASSHSLAGGFSYEQYF

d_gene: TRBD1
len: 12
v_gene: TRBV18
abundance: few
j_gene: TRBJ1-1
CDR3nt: TGTGCCAGCTCCCCGGGACAGAGGGAAGCTTTCTTT
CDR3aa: CASSPGQREAFF

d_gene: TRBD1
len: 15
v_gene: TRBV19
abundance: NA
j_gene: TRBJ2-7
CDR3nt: TGTGCCAGTAGTATCCTAGGGGGCAGCTCCTACGAGCAGTACTTC
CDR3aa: CASSILGGSSYEQYF

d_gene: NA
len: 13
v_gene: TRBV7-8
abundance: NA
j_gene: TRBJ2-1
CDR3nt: TGTGCCAGCAGCCCCCCCGGGTCTAATGAGCAGTTCTTC
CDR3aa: CASSPPGSNEQFF

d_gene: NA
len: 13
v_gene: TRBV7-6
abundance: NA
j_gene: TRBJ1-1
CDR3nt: TGTGCCAGCAGCTTAGAACAAAACACTGAAGCTTTCTTT
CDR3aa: CASSLEQNTEAFF

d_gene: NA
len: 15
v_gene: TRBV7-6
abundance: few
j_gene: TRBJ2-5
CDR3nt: TGTGCCAGCAGCTTAGCGGGAGGGGGGCAAGAGACCCAGTACTTC
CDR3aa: CASSLAGGGQETQYF

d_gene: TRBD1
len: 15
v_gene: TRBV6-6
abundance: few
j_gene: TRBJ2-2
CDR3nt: TGTGCCAGCAGTTACCCTCCGACAGGGGCCGGGGAGCTGTTTTTT
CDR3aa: CASSYPPTGAGELFF

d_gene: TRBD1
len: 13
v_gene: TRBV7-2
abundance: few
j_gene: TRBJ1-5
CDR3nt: TGTGCCAGCAGCTTAACGACAGGGGGCCCCCAGCATTTT
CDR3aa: CASSLTTGGPQHF

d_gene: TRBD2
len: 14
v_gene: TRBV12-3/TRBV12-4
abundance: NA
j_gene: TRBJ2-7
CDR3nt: TGTGCCAGCAGTTTACAAGCGGGAGACTCCGAGCAGTACTTC
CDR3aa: CASSLQAGDSEQYF

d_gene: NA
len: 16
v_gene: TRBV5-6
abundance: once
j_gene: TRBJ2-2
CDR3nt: TGTGCCAGCAGCCCAAGGGTTTCTACGAACACCGGGGAGCTGTTTTTT
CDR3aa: CASSPRVSTNTGELFF

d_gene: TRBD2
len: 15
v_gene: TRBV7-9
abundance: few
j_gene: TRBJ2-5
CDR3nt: TGTGCCAGCAGCGCTACTAGCGGGGGACAAGAGACCCAGTACTTC
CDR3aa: CASSATSGGQETQYF

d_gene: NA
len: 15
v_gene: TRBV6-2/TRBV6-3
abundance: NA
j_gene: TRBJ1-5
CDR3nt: TGTGCCAGCAGTGCCTATTTCGTGGACAATCAGCCCCAGCATTTT
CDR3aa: CASSAYFVDNQPQHF

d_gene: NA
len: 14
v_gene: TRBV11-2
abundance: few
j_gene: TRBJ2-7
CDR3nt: TGTGCCAGCAGCTTGGCAGGGGCGCACTACGAGCAGTACTTC
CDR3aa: CASSLAGAHYEQYF